The clone carrying this T cell receptor beta chain has just one count. CDR1 and CDR2 from the germline V gene are MNHEY and SMNVEV (reference sequence). The CDR3 has 14 amino acids. The V end was cut by 6 bases, the J end by 3 bases, with 12 bases between. The source of the sample is a study of shared clonotypes between healthy human individuals. Overall study context: CD4 naive and memory got three plates each, CD8 naive two, CD8 memory one.

The repertoire was sequenced with immunoSEQ multiplex PCR; TCRdb's copy has only in-frame clones and lacks some. Of about 2 million clones listed, roughly 95% are singletons. Naive CD8 cells, CD45RO-negative and positively selected for CCR7, excluded terminally differentiated effector memory CD45RA+ cells. The chain uses TRBV27 and TRBJ2-1; the D gene is possibly TRBD2 (6 bases). The receptor was derived from a man between 18 and 35 years old in good health. Sequences were obtained from naive CD8+ T cells sorted from blood. The CDR3 reads CASRASEDYNEQFF. The DNA for the CDR3 is TGTGCCAGCAGGGCTAGCGAGGACTACAATGAGCAGTTCTTC.